One T cell receptor (beta chain) is described in this entry. At one end the junction does not follow the germline gene, possibly because of a read error. These data are taken from a study of CD8+CD57+ T cells in acquired aplastic anemia. Background on the study: Where healthy donors were concerned, CD4+ cells averaged approximately 9.9 million reads.

From germline, CDR1 is SGHTA and CDR2 FQGNSA. The CDR3 has 19 residues. Profiling that covered TCR beta VDJ and CDR3 relied on genomic DNA as its template. A single record per CDR3 protein comes from TCRdb applying MiXCR to the reads. The sample has hundreds of thousands of distinct CDR3 sequences; about two thirds are singletons. This clonotype was sampled from a human donor in good health, serving as a control. The sequenced material came from sorted CD4+, CD8+, or CD8+CD57+ T cells (not recorded which) from PBMCs. The rearrangement links TRBV7-2 to TRBJ2-3; 7 positions match TRBD1. This CDR3 reads CASCLDRYSDRKGTDTQYF. For the CDR3, the DNA is TGTGCCAGCTGCTTGGACAGGTACTCGGACCGTAAGGGCACAGATACGCAGTATTTT.